The entry below describes one TCR beta chain. Its antigen is undetermined. Whether given at about 4 or about 12 weeks, second doses were pooled. The data derive from a study of T cell responses to AZD1222 COVID-19 vaccine. Whole-study findings and limits: Elevations in Spike-specific TCR breadth and depth followed administration of two AZD1222 doses. Donors were chiefly white British, with a greater number of females, and clonal diversity was perhaps underestimated. Spike was spanned by vaccine-associated CD4 TCRs, with dominance at 160-218 and 743-854.

Measured with immunoSEQ multiplex PCR; TCRdb has only the in-frame clones, and not every one. The sample shows 120,000 to 150,000 clones, about 89% of them seen only once. V was pared by 8 bases and J by 4 bases, with 3 bases of the junction left unmatched. CDR3 length: 13 residues. Looked up from germline, CDR1 is LNHDA and CDR2 is SQIVND (reference sequence). This chain links TRBV19 with TRBJ1-4, with 8 nucleotides matching TRBD1. The source material was peripheral blood, sampled 28 days after the second AZD1222 dose. The TCR comes from an adult who received the AZD1222 COVID-19 vaccine. For the CDR3, the DNA is TGTGCCAGTGCGACAGGGGTTAATGAAAAACTGTTTTTT. Its protein product is CASATGVNEKLFF.